This TCR beta chain derives from a study of shared clonotypes between healthy human individuals. Memory CD4+ cells were the fraction left after CD45RA+ naive selection. Data came from immunoSEQ multiplex PCR; TCRdb stores just in-frame clones and leaves some out. The table records millions of clones, over 85% of them present only once. Germline loops: CDR1 MNHNS, CDR2 SASEGT. V gave up 7 bases and J gave up 4 bases; unmatched junction bases: 6. The CDR3 is 13 residues long. Worth noting for this clone: The antigen is unknown.

Study-level results: Among donors, sharing of clonotypes was expected to be affected by sequencing depth.

Sequencing input: naive CD4+ T cells sorted from blood. The subset here: CD45RA+ positively selected. The source is a man between 18 and 29 years old in good health. V usage is TRBV6-1 and J usage is TRBJ1-1, with TRBD1 identical over 7 bases. CDR3 loop: CASTDRAGTEAFF. The CDR3 coding sequence is TGTGCCAGCACTGACAGGGCGGGCACTGAAGCTTTCTTT.